This T cell receptor (beta chain) appears in the sequencing data of a study of PD-1 blockade in classical Hodgkin lymphoma. At the level of the study: Nivolumab dosed at 3 mg/kg went to patients intravenously every 2 weeks.

Sequencing was performed with immunoSEQ multiplex PCR; in TCRdb, only in-frame clones are kept and a portion is missing. The sample yields fewer than 35,000 clones, around nine tenths seen once. CDR3 length equals 16 residues. V shed 0 bases, J shed 4 bases, and the junction held 5 bases outside the gene matches. Germline values: CDR1 MNHEY, CDR2 SMNVEV (reference sequence). To note about this clone: Its antigen is as yet unknown.

General study points: Complete responders had baseline diversity similar to newly diagnosed patients. The authors excluded patients who started nivolumab under 1 year after ASCT. CD4+ TCR diversity, unlike CD8+, climbed significantly by C4D1.

Time point denoted: cycle 4 day 1 (C4D1), after more than five weeks of nivolumab. Autologous stem cell transplantation was followed by relapse in every patient, and brentuximab vedotin exposure varied. By magnetic negative selection, CD4+ T cells were purified from thawed PBMCs. This chain joins TRBV27 and TRBJ2-7; TRBD2 matches at 11 bases. Here the sequenced sample was CD4+ T cells from blood, taken before the fourth cycle of nivolumab. The origin of this receptor is a human donor with classical Hodgkin lymphoma. The CDR3 sequence: CASSLSLAGGLYEQYF. CDR3 sequence (DNA): TGTGCCAGCAGTTTATCTCTAGCGGGAGGCCTTTACGAGCAGTACTTC.